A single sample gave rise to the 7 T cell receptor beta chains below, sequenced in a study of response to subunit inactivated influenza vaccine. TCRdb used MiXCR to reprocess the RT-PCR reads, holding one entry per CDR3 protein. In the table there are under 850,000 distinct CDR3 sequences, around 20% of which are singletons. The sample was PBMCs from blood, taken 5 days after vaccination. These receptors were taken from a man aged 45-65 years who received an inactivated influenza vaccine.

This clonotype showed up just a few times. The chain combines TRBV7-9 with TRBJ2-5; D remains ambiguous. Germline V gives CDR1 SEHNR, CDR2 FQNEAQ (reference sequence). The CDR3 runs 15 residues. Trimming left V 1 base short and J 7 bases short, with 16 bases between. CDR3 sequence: CASSLVRGHGGTQYF. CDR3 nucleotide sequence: TGTGCCAGCAGCTTAGTCCGAGGTCACGGTGGGACCCAGTACTTC.

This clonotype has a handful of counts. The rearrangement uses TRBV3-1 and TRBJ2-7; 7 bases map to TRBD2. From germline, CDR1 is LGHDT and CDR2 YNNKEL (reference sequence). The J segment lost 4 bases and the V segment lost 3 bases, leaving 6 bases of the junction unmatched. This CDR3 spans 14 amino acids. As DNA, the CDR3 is TGTGCCAGCAGCCACGCGGGGGTGGTGTACGAGCAGTACTTC. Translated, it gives CASSHAGVVYEQYF.

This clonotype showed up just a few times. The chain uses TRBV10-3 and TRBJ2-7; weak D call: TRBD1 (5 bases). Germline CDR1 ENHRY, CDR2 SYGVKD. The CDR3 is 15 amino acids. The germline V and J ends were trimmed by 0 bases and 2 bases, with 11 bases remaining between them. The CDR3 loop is CAISESGDSAYEQYF. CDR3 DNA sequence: TGTGCCATCAGTGAGTCTGGAGACAGCGCCTACGAGCAGTACTTC.

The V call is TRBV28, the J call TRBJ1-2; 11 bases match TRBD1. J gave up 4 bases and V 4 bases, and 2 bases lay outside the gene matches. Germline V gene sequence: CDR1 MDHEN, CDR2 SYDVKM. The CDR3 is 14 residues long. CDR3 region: CASSWGQGGYGYTF. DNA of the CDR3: TGTGCCAGCAGTTGGGGACAGGGGGGCTATGGCTACACCTTC.

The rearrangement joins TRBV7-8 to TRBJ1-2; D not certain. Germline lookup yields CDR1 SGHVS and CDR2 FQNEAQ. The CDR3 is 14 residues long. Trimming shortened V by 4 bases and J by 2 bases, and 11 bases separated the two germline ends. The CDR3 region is CASSSLRGNYGYTF. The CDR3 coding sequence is TGTGCCAGCAGCTCGCTCAGAGGAAACTATGGCTACACCTTC.

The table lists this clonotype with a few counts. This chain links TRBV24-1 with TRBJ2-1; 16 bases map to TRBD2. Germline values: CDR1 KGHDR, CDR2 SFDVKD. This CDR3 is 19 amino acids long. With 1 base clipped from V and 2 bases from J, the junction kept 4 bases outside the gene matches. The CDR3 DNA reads TGTGCCACCAGTGATTTAGGGACTAGCGGGGGGGCCGCCTACAATGAGCAGTTCTTC. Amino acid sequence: CATSDLGTSGGAAYNEQFF.

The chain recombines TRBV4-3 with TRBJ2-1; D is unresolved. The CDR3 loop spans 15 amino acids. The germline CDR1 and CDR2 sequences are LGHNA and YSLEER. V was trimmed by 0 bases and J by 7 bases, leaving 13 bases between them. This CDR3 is CASSQDSDGPNEQFF. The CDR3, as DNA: TGCGCCAGCAGCCAAGATAGTGATGGACCGAATGAGCAGTTCTTC.